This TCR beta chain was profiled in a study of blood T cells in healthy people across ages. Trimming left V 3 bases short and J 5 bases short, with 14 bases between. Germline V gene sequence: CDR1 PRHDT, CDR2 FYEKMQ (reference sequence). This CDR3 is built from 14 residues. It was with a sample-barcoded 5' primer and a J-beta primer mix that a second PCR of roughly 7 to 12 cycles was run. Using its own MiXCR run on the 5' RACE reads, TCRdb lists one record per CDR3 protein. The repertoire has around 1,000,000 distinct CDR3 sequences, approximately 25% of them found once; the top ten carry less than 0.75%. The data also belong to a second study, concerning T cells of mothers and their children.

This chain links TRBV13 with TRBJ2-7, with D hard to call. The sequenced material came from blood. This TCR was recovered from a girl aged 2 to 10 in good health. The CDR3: CASSFQAAKNEQYF. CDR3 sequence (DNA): TGTGCCAGCAGCTTCCAGGCAGCCAAGAACGAGCAGTACTTC.